One T cell receptor beta chain is described in this entry. The antigen remains undetermined. This sample is part of a study of CD8+ T cells in alopecia areata. General study points: Expanded CD8+ clones among the top 100, and scalp clonality, were significantly decreased by tofacitinib. A single nonresponder leaves the baseline CD8+ expansion link to response uncertain.

Treatment defined: oral pan-JAK inhibitor, 5-10 mg twice daily. It was from PBMCs that CD4+ and CD8+ T cells were sorted. Trimming pared 5 bases from V and 7 bases from J, leaving 9 bases between. The germline CDR1 and CDR2 sequences are MDHEN and SYDVKM. The CDR3 has 12 residues. Extraction and reverse transcription of RNA yielded cDNA as the sequencing template. Produced via immunoSEQ multiplex PCR; TCRdb's table is partial and in-frame only. The sample carries 200,000 or so clones, 55% to 75% recorded once. The material was CD4+ T cells sorted from blood, obtained at week 24, from a patient treated with tofacitinib. The receptor was derived from a human donor with alopecia areata. The chain uses TRBV28 and TRBJ1-5; D is ambiguous. The CDR3 loop is CASSPPRQPQHF. CDR3 sequence (DNA): TGTGCCAGCAGTCCCCCCCGGCAGCCCCAGCATTTT.